This TCR beta chain was identified in a study of technical replicates of blood from a handful of donors. Generated by immunoSEQ multiplex PCR, the TCRdb table keeps only in-frame clones and is missing some. Here the sample spans 95,000 to 100,000 clones, over 95% being singletons. V was cut by 3 bases and J by 3 bases, with 8 bases left in between. The CDR3 covers 13 residues. Germline CDR1 MGHRA, CDR2 YSYEKL. The chain uses TRBV4-1 and TRBJ2-5; a weak D match, TRBD2 (5 bases). Sample: T cells isolated from PBMCs. This TCR came from a human donor in good health. CDR3 amino acids: CASSQRREETQYF. CDR3 DNA: TGCGCCAGCAGCCAGAGGCGGGAAGAGACCCAGTACTTC.